These T cell receptor beta chains were read from a single sample in a study of T cells in narcolepsy. Method: immunoSEQ multiplex PCR; TCRdb's copy keeps in-frame clones and lacks some. Among fewer than 35,000 clones listed, less than 90% were seen once. The specimen was memory (CD45RA-) CD4+ T cells from blood. All receptors derive from a human donor in good health. Both conserved end residues are part of each CDR3. A D gene is named only where the DNA matches it firmly. The size field is filled for only some rows; it gives once, few, many or a size class.

cdr3_aa,cdr3_nt,j_call,clone_size,v_call,d_call
CASSGQRGQETQYF,TGTGCCAGCTCGGGGCAAAGAGGGCAAGAGACCCAGTACTTC,TRBJ2-5,once,TRBV18,-
CAWSPGATEAFF,TGTGCCTGGAGCCCAGGGGCGACTGAAGCTTTCTTT,TRBJ1-1,-,TRBV30,-
CASIVTSGGLTDTQYF,TGTGCCAGCATCGTAACTAGCGGGGGGCTCACAGATACGCAGTATTTT,TRBJ2-3,-,TRBV7-9,TRBD2
CASSMDRNTGELFF,TGTGCCAGCAGCATGGACAGGAACACCGGGGAGCTGTTTTTT,TRBJ2-2,once,TRBV5-4,-
CASSFSVGETQYF,TGTGCCAGCAGTTTCTCGGTTGGGGAGACCCAGTACTTC,TRBJ2-5,once,TRBV28,-
CASSLGPQQQFF,TGTGCCAGCAGCTTAGGCCCACAGCAGCAGTTCTTC,TRBJ2-1,-,TRBV11-3,-
CASGTRGQGSLFYQPQHF,TGTGCCAGCGGGACTCGGGGACAGGGCAGCCTCTTTTATCAGCCCCAGCATTTT,TRBJ1-5,-,TRBV6-4,TRBD1
CASSTSGGAVRETQYF,TGCGCCAGCAGCACTAGCGGGGGGGCCGTTAGAGAGACCCAGTACTTC,TRBJ2-5,-,TRBV5-1,TRBD2
CASMTSLNTEAFF,TGTGCCAGTATGACATCCCTGAACACTGAAGCTTTCTTT,TRBJ1-1,-,TRBV2,-
CASSFGTANTGELFF,TGCGCCAGCAGCTTCGGGACAGCGAACACCGGGGAGCTGTTTTTT,TRBJ2-2,-,TRBV5-1,TRBD1
CASTPRDRNYEQYF,TGTGCCAGCACCCCTCGGGACAGAAACTACGAGCAGTACTTC,TRBJ2-7,-,TRBV5-5,TRBD1
CAIGGIQFEDEQYF,TGTGCCATCGGGGGGATTCAATTCGAAGACGAGCAGTACTTC,TRBJ2-7,-,TRBV6-1,TRBD2
CASSQVGATFAHGYTF,TGTGCCAGCAGCCAAGTCGGGGCGACCTTTGCCCATGGCTACACCTTC,TRBJ1-2,-,TRBV14,-
CSFRTSGTDTQYF,TGCAGCTTTAGGACTAGCGGCACAGATACGCAGTATTTT,TRBJ2-3,-,TRBV29-1,TRBD2
CASSLAGQGRDEQFF,TGTGCCAGCAGCTTGGCTGGACAGGGAAGGGATGAGCAGTTCTTC,TRBJ2-1,once,TRBV5-6,TRBD1
CASNPSGTSDSEQYF,TGTGCCAGCAATCCATCGGGGACTAGCGACTCCGAGCAGTACTTC,TRBJ2-7,-,TRBV6-6,TRBD2
CASSIVGGLPSVQYF,TGTGCCAGTAGTATTGTGGGAGGGCTACCGTCGGTGCAGTACTTC,TRBJ2-7,-,TRBV19,TRBD2
CASSQMRGAAEAFF,TGTGCCAGCAGCCAAATGAGGGGGGCGGCTGAAGCTTTCTTT,TRBJ1-1,-,TRBV14,-
CASSLTEGTGELFF,TGCGCCAGCAGCCTCACGGAGGGGACCGGGGAGCTGTTTTTT,TRBJ2-2,-,TRBV4-1,-
CASSQGRSIQETQYF,TGCGCCAGCAGCCAAGGACGGAGTATCCAAGAGACCCAGTACTTC,TRBJ2-5,once,TRBV4-3,-
CATSRDRDTEAFF,TGTGCCACCAGCAGAGATCGGGACACTGAAGCTTTCTTT,TRBJ1-1,-,TRBV15,-
CASSPNPGNTGELFF,TGTGCCAGCAGCCCCAACCCAGGGAACACCGGGGAGCTGTTTTTT,TRBJ2-2,-,TRBV7-9,-
CASSEGSHNEQFF,TGTGCCAGCAGTGAAGGGAGCCACAATGAGCAGTTCTTC,TRBJ2-1,-,TRBV6-1,-
CASSLYAGGLTDTQYF,TGTGCCAGCAGCTTGTATGCGGGGGGCCTCACAGATACGCAGTATTTT,TRBJ2-3,few,TRBV5-4,TRBD2
CASSLPGLAGGPPGELFF,TGTGCCAGCAGCCTGCCGGGACTAGCGGGGGGGCCGCCCGGGGAGCTGTTTTTT,TRBJ2-2,-,TRBV5-4,TRBD2
CASSRQGQNYGYTF,TGTGCCAGCAGCCGACAGGGGCAGAACTATGGCTACACCTTC,TRBJ1-2,-,TRBV7-2,TRBD1
CASSRDSASLEAFF,TGTGCCAGCAGCCGGGACAGTGCTTCTCTTGAAGCTTTCTTT,TRBJ1-1,-,TRBV6-1,TRBD1
CASSPTKGLNNEQFF,TGTGCCAGCAGTCCGACCAAGGGGCTTAACAATGAGCAGTTCTTC,TRBJ2-1,-,TRBV28,-
CASSFSFGTGELFF,TGTGCCAGCAGTTTCAGCTTCGGGACCGGGGAGCTGTTTTTT,TRBJ2-2,-,TRBV27,-
CASSLGPNYGYTF,TGTGCCAGCAGCCTCGGGCCCAACTATGGCTACACCTTC,TRBJ1-2,once,TRBV6-5,-
CASSLTSYNSPLHF,TGTGCCAGCAGCTTAACAAGCTATAATTCACCCCTCCACTTT,TRBJ1-6,few,TRBV7-2,-
CASSRTTGSYGYTF,TGTGCCAGCAGTCGAACTACAGGGAGCTATGGCTACACCTTC,TRBJ1-2,-,TRBV6-5,-
CASSPLREPGGTQYF,TGTGCCAGCTCACCGCTCCGGGAACCCGGGGGGACCCAGTACTTC,TRBJ2-5,-,TRBV18,-
CASGSSGGVVDTQYF,TGTGCTAGTGGTTCTAGCGGGGGGGTGGTAGATACGCAGTATTTT,TRBJ2-3,-,TRBV12-5,TRBD2
CASSYETGTNEKLFF,TGTGCCAGCAGTTACGAGACAGGAACTAATGAAAAACTGTTTTTT,TRBJ1-4,-,TRBV6-5,-
CASSLARTGTSGTDTQYF,TGCGCCAGCAGCTTGGCCCGTACCGGGACTAGCGGAACAGATACGCAGTATTTT,TRBJ2-3,-,TRBV5-1,TRBD2
CASSYSTANTGELFF,TGTGCCAGCAGTTACTCGACAGCCAACACCGGGGAGCTGTTTTTT,TRBJ2-2,-,TRBV6-5,-
CASSGVASVTTDTQYF,TGTGCCAGCAGTGGGGTGGCCTCGGTGACTACAGATACGCAGTATTTT,TRBJ2-3,once,TRBV2,-
CASSSGANTGELFF,TGTGCCAGTTCCTCCGGAGCGAACACCGGGGAGCTGTTTTTT,TRBJ2-2,-,TRBV27,-
CASSGWRDNEQFF,TGTGCCAGCAGTGGTTGGAGGGACAATGAGCAGTTCTTC,TRBJ2-1,-,TRBV6-1,-
CASSKGQGPYNEQFF,TGTGCCAGCAGCAAAGGACAGGGCCCCTACAATGAGCAGTTCTTC,TRBJ2-1,-,TRBV6-5,TRBD1
CASTSQGRLDTQYF,TGTGCCAGCACCTCACAGGGGCGTCTAGATACGCAGTATTTT,TRBJ2-3,-,TRBV6-6,TRBD1
CASSLGVAGELFF,TGTGCCAGCAGCTTGGGGGTGGCCGGGGAGCTGTTTTTT,TRBJ2-2,once,TRBV5-4,-
CAISESAGVGSSYNEQFF,TGTGCCATCAGTGAGTCTGCGGGTGTGGGAAGCTCCTACAATGAGCAGTTCTTC,TRBJ2-1,-,TRBV10-3,-
CASSETGNTEAFF,TGTGCCAGCAGTGAGACAGGGAACACTGAAGCTTTCTTT,TRBJ1-1,-,TRBV6-6,-
CASSGSYNEQFF,TGTGCCAGCTCTGGATCCTACAATGAGCAGTTCTTC,TRBJ2-1,-,TRBV28,-
CASSRGTATAYGYTF,TGTGCCAGCAGCAGAGGGACAGCTACCGCCTATGGCTACACCTTC,TRBJ1-2,-,TRBV28,TRBD1
CASSLFRGETQYF,TGTGCCAGCAGCTTGTTTAGGGGAGAGACCCAGTACTTC,TRBJ2-5,-,TRBV5-6,-
CASSRVDRGNSPLHF,TGCGCCAGCAGCCGAGTGGACAGGGGCAATTCACCCCTCCACTTT,TRBJ1-6,-,TRBV4-1,TRBD1
CASSPRRTFRNTGELFF,TGTGCCAGCAGCCCTAGGCGAACATTCAGAAACACCGGGGAGCTGTTTTTT,TRBJ2-2,few,TRBV2,-
CASSLLAGRNTEAFF,TGTGCCAGCAGTTTATTGGCAGGGCGCAACACTGAAGCTTTCTTT,TRBJ1-1,-,TRBV28,-
CASSPRTGTANEKLFF,TGTGCCAGCAGCCCACGGACCGGGACAGCTAATGAAAAACTGTTTTTT,TRBJ1-4,-,TRBV5-5,TRBD1
CASSAEDRGIYGYTF,TGTGCCAGCAGTGCTGAGGACAGGGGCATCTATGGCTACACCTTC,TRBJ1-2,-,TRBV2,TRBD1
CASSGVGNSNQPQHF,TGTGCCAGCAGTGGCGTCGGGAATAGCAATCAGCCCCAGCATTTT,TRBJ1-5,-,TRBV6-1,-
CASSFGQGGYGYTF,TGTGCCAGCAGTTTCGGACAGGGTGGCTATGGCTACACCTTC,TRBJ1-2,few,TRBV27,TRBD1
CASSFGQQETQYF,TGCGCCAGCAGCTTTGGACAGCAAGAGACCCAGTACTTC,TRBJ2-5,-,TRBV5-1,-
CAWSPADGYTF,TGTGCCTGGAGCCCAGCGGATGGCTACACCTTC,TRBJ1-2,few,TRBV30,-
CASSGDNRDFYGYTF,TGTGCCAGCAGTGGGGACAACCGAGACTTCTATGGCTACACCTTC,TRBJ1-2,-,TRBV2,-
CASSLGYDEQFF,TGTGCCAGCAGCTTAGGTTACGATGAGCAGTTCTTC,TRBJ2-1,once,TRBV7-8,-